The 6 T cell receptor beta chains reported below all come from one sample, sequenced in a study of shared clonotypes between healthy human individuals. Measured with immunoSEQ multiplex PCR; TCRdb has only the in-frame clones, and not every one. The repertoire holds about 1.5 million clones, with roughly 98% as singletons. The material sequenced was naive CD4+ T cells sorted from blood. Subset defined: CD45RA+ positively selected. These receptors originate from a man aged 25-45 years in good health.

This sequence joins TRBV7-2 and TRBJ2-2; 9 bases line up with TRBD1. This CDR3 is built from 14 residues. Germline CDR1 reads SGHTA; CDR2 reads FQGNSA. Losses at the gene ends were 5 bases for V and 6 bases for J; bases not matched to a gene: 4. CDR3 sequence: CASSHRGQAGELFF. CDR3 DNA sequence: TGTGCCAGCAGCCACAGGGGGCAGGCCGGGGAGCTGTTTTTT.

This clone has a single count. The rearrangement links TRBV19 to TRBJ2-1; TRBD2 aligns across 12 bases. The V segment lost 6 bases and the J segment 9 bases; nucleotides outside the gene matches: 9. The CDR3 is 15 amino acids. Germline loops: CDR1 LNHDA, CDR2 SQIVND (reference sequence). In DNA form, the CDR3 reads TGTGCCAGTAGCGCGACTAGCGGGAGTTCTAGTGAGCAGTTCTTC. As protein: CASSATSGSSSEQFF.

This clone was counted once. The chain is built from TRBV7-9 and TRBJ1-1; no reliable D call. With 10 bases removed from V and 4 bases from J, the gap between germline ends came to 22 bases. Germline assignment: CDR1 SEHNR and CDR2 FQNEAQ (reference sequence). The CDR3 is 15 residues long. The CDR3 is CATGVGSRRSTEAFF. As DNA, the CDR3 is TGTGCCACCGGGGTGGGGTCGCGCCGATCCACTGAAGCTTTCTTT.

As regards this clone: This same CDR3 is encoded by further DNA sequences in the sample. The CDR3 here is CASSLGQVISYEQYF. The CDR3 DNA reads TGTGCCAGCAGCTTGGGCCAGGTGATCTCCTACGAGCAGTACTTC. The chain uses TRBV5-6 and TRBJ2-7; D uncertain. Trimming took 0 bases from V and 0 from J, leaving 10 bases between them. CDR1 and CDR2 (germline): SGHDT, YYEEEE. The CDR3 is 15 amino acids. The full variable domain, rest sourced from reference TRBV5-6 and TRBJ2-7, is DAGVTQSPTHLIKTRGQQVTLRCSPKSGHDTVSWYQQALGQGPQFIFQYYEEEERQRGNFPDRFSGHQFPNYSSELNVNALLLGDSALYLCASSLGQVISYEQYFGPGTRLTVT.

Turning to this clone: Other DNA sequences in this sample translate to the same CDR3. The chain has TRBV18 and TRBJ2-3; D is unresolved. V lost 3 bases and J lost 2, with 9 bases in between. Germline-derived CDR1 and CDR2 are KGHSH and LQKENI. CDR3 length: 14 amino acids. Here the CDR3 reads CASSPPAVTDTQYF. The CDR3 nucleotides are TGTGCCAGCTCACCCCCAGCAGTCACAGATACGCAGTATTTT.

V and J are TRBV5-4 and TRBJ2-7, with a tentative D call TRBD1 (5 bases). The CDR3 totals 15 residues. Trimming took off 2 bases at V and 6 bases at J, with 18 bases between the two ends. Germline V gene lookup returns CDR1 SGHNT and CDR2 YYREEE (reference sequence). CDR3 sequence: CASSLTLKGSGEQYF. CDR3 nucleotides: TGTGCCAGCAGCTTAACTTTAAAGGGGTCAGGCGAGCAGTACTTC.